This entry features one TCR beta chain sequence. Clones were sequenced by immunoSEQ multiplex PCR, and TCRdb holds only the in-frame ones, with some missing. The data contain about 2.4 million clones, 93% of them seen just once; the ten biggest clones take up 0.36%. These data originate in a study of shared clonotypes between healthy human individuals. The length of the CDR3 is 17 residues. Germline CDR1 LNHNV, CDR2 YYDKDF (reference sequence). Trimming took off 6 bases at V and 4 bases at J, with 22 bases between the two ends. The chain employs TRBV15 and TRBJ1-3; D gene unclear. Specimen: naive CD4+ T cells from PBMCs. Regarding subset: CD45RA+ positively selected. The sequence came from a man younger than 35 in good health. Some clones in this sample may be carry-over from other donors' samples. CDR3 nucleotides: TGTGCCACCAGTCCGAACCCGGGTCCCCAGGCGGGAAACACCATATATTTT. It specifies CATSPNPGPQAGNTIYF.